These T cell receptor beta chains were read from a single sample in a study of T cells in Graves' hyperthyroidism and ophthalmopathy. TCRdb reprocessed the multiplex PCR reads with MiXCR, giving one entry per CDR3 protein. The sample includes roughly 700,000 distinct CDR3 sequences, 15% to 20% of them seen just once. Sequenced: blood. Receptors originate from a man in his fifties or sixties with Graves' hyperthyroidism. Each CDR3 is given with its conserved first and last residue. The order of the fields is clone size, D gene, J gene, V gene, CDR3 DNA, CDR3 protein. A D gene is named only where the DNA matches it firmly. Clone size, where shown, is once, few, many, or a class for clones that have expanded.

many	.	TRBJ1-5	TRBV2	TGTGCCAGCGGTGGGACGGGGCGGGGGCAGCCCCAGCATTTT	CASGGTGRGQPQHF
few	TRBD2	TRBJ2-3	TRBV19	TGTGCCAGTAGTGCCGGGGGGGATACGCAGTATTTT	CASSAGGDTQYF
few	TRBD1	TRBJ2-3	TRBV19	TGTGCCAGCGCCCTAGATCACAGGGGGCCGAGCACAGATACGCAGTATTTT	CASALDHRGPSTDTQYF
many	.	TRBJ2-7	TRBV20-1	TGCAGTGCTACGGACGCCTCCTACGAGCAGTACTTC	CSATDASYEQYF
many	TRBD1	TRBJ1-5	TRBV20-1	TGCAGTGCTAGTACAGGGGACAATCAGCCCCAGCATTTT	CSASTGDNQPQHF
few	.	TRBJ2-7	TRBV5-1	TGCGCCAGCAGCTTGGTATCAAGCCGATCAACCTACGAGCAGTACTTC	CASSLVSSRSTYEQYF
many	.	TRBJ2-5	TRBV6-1	TGTGCCAGCAGTGCTAGCGAAGAGACCCAGTACTTC	CASSASEETQYF
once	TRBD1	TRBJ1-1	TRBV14	TGTGCCAACAGCCTTTCAGGGGGGAACACTGAAGCTTTCTTT	CANSLSGGNTEAFF
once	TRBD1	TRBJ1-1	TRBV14	TGTGCCAGCACCCCCAGGGGGGGAGTAGAAGCTTTCTTT	CASTPRGGVEAFF
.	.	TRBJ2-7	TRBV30	TGTGCCTGGAGTGTATCCGGCTACGAGCAGTACTTC	CAWSVSGYEQYF
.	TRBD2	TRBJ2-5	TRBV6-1	TGTGCCAGCAGAGAGCGGGAGGGCCCTGAGACCCAGTACTTC	CASREREGPETQYF
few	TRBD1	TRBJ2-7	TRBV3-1	TGTGCCAGCTCTAAGTGGGACAGCCTCGAGCAGTACTTC	CASSKWDSLEQYF
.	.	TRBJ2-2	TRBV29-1	TGCAGCGTTGCTCGGGACACCGGGGAGCTGTTTTTT	CSVARDTGELFF
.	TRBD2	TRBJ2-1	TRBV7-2	TGTGCCAGCAGCCCGGGACTAGCGGGAGGTGCCTCCTACAATGAGCAGTTCTTC	CASSPGLAGGASYNEQFF
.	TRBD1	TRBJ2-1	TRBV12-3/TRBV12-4	TGTGCCAGCAATATTTACAGGGGAGCAGAGTTCTTC	CASNIYRGAEFF
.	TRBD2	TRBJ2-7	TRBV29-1	TGCAGCGTTGACGGGGGGACCTACGAGCAGTACTTC	CSVDGGTYEQYF
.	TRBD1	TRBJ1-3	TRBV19	TGTGCCAGTAGTCCGTGGACAGGACTGGACACCATATATTTT	CASSPWTGLDTIYF
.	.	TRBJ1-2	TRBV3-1	TGTGCCAGCAGCCCCGTAGCGGAGGGTTTCTATGGCTACACCTTC	CASSPVAEGFYGYTF
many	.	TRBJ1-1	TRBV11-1	TGTGCCAGCAGCTTAAATGAAGGGCTCACTGAAGCTTTCTTT	CASSLNEGLTEAFF
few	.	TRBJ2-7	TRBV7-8	TGTGCCAGCAGCGCGACTAGTTCACCCGACGAGCAGTACTTC	CASSATSSPDEQYF
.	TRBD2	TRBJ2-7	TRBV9	TGTGCCAGCAGCGTAGGGGTACTAGCGGGAGAGGAGCAGTACTTC	CASSVGVLAGEEQYF